This TCR beta chain was documented in a study of neurological immune-mediated disorders. Whole-study results and caveats: No CDR3 amino acid sequences recurred among expanded clones across subjects, suggesting private repertoires in all groups. HTLV-1-associated myelopathy had the most TCR clonal expansion, and multiple sclerosis had the least, less than healthy controls.

The study built unsorted libraries from 2 million PBMCs kept at -80 C. Every sequencing run returned over 170 million TCR-beta sequences, which were derived from 15-18 subjects. TCRdb re-called the 5' RACE reads with MiXCR, one entry per CDR3 protein. The table lists about 50,000 distinct CDR3 sequences, around 4.2% of them singletons. This clonotype was observed at least ten times. What it recognizes is unknown. The CDR3 runs 13 residues. Per germline, CDR1 DFQATT and CDR2 SNEGSKA (reference sequence). V lost 4 bases, J lost 5 bases, and 4 bases stayed unmatched. The chain has TRBV20-1 and TRBJ1-5, with 8 bases matching TRBD1. The sequence derives from a man between 45 and 60 years old with multiple sclerosis. The specimen sequenced was PBMCs. As DNA, the CDR3 is TGCAGTGCTAAGGACAGGGTTGATCAGCCCCAGCATTTT. The encoded protein is CSAKDRVDQPQHF.